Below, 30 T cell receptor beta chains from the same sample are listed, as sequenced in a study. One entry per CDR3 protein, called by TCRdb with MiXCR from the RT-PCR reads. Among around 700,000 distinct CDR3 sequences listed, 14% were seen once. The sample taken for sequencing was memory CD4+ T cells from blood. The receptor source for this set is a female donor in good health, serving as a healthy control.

As DNA, the CDR3 is TGTGCCAGCTCATCAAGGAACCCAATCGGGACAGAATCCTACGAGCAGTACTTC. Its protein product is CASSSRNPIGTESYEQYF. V gene TRBV18 combines with J gene TRBJ2-7, with TRBD1 matching 7 bases. The germline V gene encodes CDR1 KGHSH and CDR2 LQKENI. CDR3 length equals 18 residues. Trimming removed 5 bases from V and 1 base from J; junction bases left unmatched: 17.

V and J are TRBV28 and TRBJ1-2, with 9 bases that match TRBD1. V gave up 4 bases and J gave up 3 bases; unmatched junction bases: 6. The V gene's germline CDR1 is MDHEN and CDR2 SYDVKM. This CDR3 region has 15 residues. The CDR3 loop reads CASSSTGGAHYGYTF. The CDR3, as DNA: TGTGCCAGCAGTTCGACAGGGGGAGCTCACTATGGCTACACCTTC.

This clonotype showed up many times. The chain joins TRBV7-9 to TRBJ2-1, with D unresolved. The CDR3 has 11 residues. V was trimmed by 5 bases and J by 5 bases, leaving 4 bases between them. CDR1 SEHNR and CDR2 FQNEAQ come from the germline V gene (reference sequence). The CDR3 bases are TGTGCCAGCAGCCGTCACAATGAGCAGTTCTTC. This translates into CASSRHNEQFF.

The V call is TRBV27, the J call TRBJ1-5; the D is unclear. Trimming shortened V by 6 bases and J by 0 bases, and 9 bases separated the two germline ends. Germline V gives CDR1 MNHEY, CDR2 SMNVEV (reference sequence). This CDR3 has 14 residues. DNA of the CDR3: TGTGCCAGCAGCGACGGCTTTAGCAATCAGCCCCAGCATTTT. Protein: CASSDGFSNQPQHF.

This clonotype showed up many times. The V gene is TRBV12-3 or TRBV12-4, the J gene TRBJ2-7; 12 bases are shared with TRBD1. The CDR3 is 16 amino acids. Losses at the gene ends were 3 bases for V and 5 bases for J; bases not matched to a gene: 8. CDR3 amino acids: CASSFTPGQGAHEQYF. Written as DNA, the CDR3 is TGTGCCAGCAGTTTCACACCGGGACAGGGGGCCCACGAGCAGTACTTC.

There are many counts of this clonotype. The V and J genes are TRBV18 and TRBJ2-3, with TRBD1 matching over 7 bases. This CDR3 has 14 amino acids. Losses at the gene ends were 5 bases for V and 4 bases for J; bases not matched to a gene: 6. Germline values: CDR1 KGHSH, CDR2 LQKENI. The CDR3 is CASSKTGLADTQYF. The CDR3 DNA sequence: TGTGCCAGCTCAAAGACAGGGTTGGCAGATACGCAGTATTTT.

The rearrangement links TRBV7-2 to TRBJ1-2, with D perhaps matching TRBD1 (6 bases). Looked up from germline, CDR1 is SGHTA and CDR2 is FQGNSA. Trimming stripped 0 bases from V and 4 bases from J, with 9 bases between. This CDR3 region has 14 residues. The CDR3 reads CASSLAVGAYGYTF. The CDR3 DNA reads TGTGCCAGCAGCTTAGCTGTGGGGGCCTATGGCTACACCTTC. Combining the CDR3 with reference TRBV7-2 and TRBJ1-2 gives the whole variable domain GAGVSQSPSNKVTEKGKDVELRCDPISGHTALYWYRQSLGQGLEFLIYFQGNSAPDKSGLPSDRFSAERTGGSVSTLTIQRTQQEDSAVYLCASSLAVGAYGYTFGSGTRLTVV.

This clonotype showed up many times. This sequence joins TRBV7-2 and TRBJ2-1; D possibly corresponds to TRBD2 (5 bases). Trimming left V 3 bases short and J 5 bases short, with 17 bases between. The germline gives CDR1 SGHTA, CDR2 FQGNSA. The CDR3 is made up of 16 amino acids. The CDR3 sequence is CASSFWTSVGDNEQFF. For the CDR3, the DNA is TGTGCCAGCAGCTTTTGGACCTCAGTCGGGGACAATGAGCAGTTCTTC.

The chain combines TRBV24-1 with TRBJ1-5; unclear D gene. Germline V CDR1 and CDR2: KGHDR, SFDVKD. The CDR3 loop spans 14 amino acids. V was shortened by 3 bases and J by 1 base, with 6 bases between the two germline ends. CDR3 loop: CATSDGRSNQPQHF. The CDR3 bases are TGTGCCACCAGTGATGGAAGAAGCAATCAGCCCCAGCATTTT.

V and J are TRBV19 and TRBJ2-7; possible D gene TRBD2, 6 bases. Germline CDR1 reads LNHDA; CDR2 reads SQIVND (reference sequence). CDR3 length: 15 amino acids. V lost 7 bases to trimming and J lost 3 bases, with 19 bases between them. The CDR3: CASNPGGSKFYEQYF. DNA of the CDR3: TGTGCCAGTAACCCTGGGGGGAGTAAGTTCTACGAGCAGTACTTC.

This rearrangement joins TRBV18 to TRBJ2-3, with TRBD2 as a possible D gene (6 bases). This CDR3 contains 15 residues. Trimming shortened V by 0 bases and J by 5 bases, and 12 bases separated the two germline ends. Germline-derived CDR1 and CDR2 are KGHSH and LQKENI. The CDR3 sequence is CASSPPGGLVDTQYF. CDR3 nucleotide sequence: TGTGCCAGCTCACCACCGGGAGGTTTGGTAGATACGCAGTATTTT.

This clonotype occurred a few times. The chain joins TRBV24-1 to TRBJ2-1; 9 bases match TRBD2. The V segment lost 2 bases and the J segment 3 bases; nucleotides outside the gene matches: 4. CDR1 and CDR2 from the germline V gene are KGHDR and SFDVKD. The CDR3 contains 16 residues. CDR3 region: CATSDSLAGIYNEQFF. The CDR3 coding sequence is TGTGCCACCAGTGATTCCCTAGCGGGGATCTACAATGAGCAGTTCTTC.

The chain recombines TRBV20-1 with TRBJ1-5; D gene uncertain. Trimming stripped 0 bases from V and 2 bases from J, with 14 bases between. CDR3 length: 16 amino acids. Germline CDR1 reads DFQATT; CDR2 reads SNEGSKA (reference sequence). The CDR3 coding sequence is TGCAGTGCTAGAGATTATCGGCCAGCTGGCAATCAGCCCCAGCATTTT. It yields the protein CSARDYRPAGNQPQHF.

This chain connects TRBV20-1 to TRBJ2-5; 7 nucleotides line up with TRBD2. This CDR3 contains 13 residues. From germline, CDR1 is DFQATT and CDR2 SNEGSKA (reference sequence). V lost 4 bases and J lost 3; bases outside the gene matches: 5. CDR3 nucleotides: TGCAGTGCTACCCCTAGCGGCAAAGAGACCCAGTACTTC. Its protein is CSATPSGKETQYF.

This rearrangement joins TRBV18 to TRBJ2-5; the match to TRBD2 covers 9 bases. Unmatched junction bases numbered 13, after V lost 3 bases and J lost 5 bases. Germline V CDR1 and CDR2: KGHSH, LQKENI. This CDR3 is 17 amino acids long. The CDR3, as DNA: TGTGCCAGCTCACCCTCTAGCGGGGAGAACCTCTGGGAGACCCAGTACTTC. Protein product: CASSPSSGENLWETQYF. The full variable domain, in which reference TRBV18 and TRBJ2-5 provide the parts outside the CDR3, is NAGVMQNPRHLVRRRGQEARLRCSPMKGHSHVYWYRQLPEEGLKFMVYLQKENIIDESGMPKERFSAEFPKEGPSILRIQQVVRGDSAAYFCASSPSSGENLWETQYFGPGTRLLVL.

The CDR3 DNA sequence: TGTGCCAGCTCACCAGGAGGGGACAGGGTCGAAAAACTGTTTTTT. This codes for CASSPGGDRVEKLFF. The gene calls are TRBV18 and TRBJ1-4; 9 positions match TRBD1. Germline assignment: CDR1 KGHSH and CDR2 LQKENI. The J segment lost 8 bases and the V segment lost 2 bases, leaving 6 bases of the junction unmatched. CDR3 length: 15 amino acids.

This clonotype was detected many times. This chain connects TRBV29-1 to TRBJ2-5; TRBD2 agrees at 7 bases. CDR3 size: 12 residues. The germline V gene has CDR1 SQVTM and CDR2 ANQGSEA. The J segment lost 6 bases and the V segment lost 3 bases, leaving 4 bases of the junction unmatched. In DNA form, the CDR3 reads TGCAGCGTTGAGGGAGGGCCGAAGACCCAGTACTTC. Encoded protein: CSVEGGPKTQYF.

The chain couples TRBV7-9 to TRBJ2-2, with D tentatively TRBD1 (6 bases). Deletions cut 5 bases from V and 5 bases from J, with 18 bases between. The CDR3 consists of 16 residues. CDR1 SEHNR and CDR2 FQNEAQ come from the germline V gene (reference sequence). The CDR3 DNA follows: TGTGCCAGCAGCCCCCGAGGGTCCCAGGGGACCGGGGAGCTGTTTTTT. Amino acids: CASSPRGSQGTGELFF.

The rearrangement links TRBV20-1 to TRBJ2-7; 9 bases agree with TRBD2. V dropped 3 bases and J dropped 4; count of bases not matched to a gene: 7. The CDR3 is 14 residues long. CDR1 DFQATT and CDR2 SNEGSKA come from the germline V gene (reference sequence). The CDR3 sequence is CSASLLAGVYEQYF. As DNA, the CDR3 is TGCAGTGCTAGCCTTTTAGCGGGAGTTTACGAGCAGTACTTC.

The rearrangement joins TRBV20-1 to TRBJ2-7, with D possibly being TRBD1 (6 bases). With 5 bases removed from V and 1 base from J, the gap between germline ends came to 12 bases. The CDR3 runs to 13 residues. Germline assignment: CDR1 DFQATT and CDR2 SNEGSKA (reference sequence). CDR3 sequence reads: CSAWGQQSYEQYF. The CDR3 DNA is TGCAGTGCTTGGGGGCAACAATCCTACGAGCAGTACTTC.

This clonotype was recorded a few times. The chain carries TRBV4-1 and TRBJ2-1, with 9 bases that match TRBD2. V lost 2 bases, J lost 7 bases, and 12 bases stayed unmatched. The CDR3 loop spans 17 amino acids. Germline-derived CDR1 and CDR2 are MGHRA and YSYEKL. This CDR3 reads CASSQKAPGTSYNEQFF. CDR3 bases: TGCGCCAGCAGCCAAAAAGCTCCCGGGACTAGCTATAATGAGCAGTTCTTC.

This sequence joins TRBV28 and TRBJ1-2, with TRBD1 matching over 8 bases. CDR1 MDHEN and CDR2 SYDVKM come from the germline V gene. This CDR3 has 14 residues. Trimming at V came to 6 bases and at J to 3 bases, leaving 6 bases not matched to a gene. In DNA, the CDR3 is TGTGCCAGCAGCTCCCCGGGACAGGACTATGGCTACACCTTC. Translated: CASSSPGQDYGYTF.

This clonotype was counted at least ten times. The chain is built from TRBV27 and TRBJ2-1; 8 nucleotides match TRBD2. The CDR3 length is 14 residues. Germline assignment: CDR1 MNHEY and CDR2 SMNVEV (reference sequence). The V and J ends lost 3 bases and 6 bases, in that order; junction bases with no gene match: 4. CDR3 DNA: TGTGCCAGCAGTTTTCCGGGACTAGGCAATGAGCAGTTCTTC. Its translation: CASSFPGLGNEQFF.

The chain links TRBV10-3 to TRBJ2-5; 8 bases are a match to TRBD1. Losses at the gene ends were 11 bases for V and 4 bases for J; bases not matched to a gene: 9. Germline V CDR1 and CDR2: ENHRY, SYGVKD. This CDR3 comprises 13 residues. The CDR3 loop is CASTRGRGETQYF. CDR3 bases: TGTGCCTCAACCAGGGGGCGAGGAGAGACCCAGTACTTC.

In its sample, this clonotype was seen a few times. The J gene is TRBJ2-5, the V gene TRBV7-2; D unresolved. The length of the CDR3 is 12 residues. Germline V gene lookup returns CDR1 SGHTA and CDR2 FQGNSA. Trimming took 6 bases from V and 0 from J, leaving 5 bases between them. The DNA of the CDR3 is TGTGCCAGCAGTAATTACCAAGAGACCCAGTACTTC. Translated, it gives CASSNYQETQYF.

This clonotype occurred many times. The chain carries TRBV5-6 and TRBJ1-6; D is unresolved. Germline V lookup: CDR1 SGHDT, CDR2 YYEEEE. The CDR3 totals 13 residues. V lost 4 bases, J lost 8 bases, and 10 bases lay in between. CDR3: CASSQIWYSPLHF. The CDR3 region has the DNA TGTGCCAGCAGCCAGATATGGTATTCACCCCTCCACTTT.

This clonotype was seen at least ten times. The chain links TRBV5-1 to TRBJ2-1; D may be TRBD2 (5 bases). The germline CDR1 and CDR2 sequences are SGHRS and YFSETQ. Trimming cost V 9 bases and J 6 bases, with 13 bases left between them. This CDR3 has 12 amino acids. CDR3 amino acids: CATLRRGNEQFF. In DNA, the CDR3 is TGCGCCACCCTTAGACGGGGCAATGAGCAGTTCTTC.

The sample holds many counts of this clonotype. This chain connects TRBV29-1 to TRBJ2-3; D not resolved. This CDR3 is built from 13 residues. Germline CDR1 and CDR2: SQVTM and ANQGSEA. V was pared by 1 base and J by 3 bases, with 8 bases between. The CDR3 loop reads CSVEGARTDTQYF. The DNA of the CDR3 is TGCAGCGTTGAAGGGGCGCGTACAGATACGCAGTATTTT.

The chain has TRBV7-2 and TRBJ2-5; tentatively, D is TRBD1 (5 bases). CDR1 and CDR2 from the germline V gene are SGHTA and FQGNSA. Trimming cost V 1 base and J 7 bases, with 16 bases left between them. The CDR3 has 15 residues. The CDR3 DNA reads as TGTGCCAGCAGCTTAGGGGGCGTGTCCTTTCCGACCCAGTACTTC. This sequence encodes CASSLGGVSFPTQYF.

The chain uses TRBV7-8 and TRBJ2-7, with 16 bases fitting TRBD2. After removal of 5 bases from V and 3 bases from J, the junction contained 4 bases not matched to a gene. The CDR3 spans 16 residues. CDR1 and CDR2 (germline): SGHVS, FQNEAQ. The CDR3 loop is CASSPGTSGRVYEQYF. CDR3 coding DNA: TGTGCCAGCAGCCCAGGGACTAGCGGGAGGGTCTACGAGCAGTACTTC.